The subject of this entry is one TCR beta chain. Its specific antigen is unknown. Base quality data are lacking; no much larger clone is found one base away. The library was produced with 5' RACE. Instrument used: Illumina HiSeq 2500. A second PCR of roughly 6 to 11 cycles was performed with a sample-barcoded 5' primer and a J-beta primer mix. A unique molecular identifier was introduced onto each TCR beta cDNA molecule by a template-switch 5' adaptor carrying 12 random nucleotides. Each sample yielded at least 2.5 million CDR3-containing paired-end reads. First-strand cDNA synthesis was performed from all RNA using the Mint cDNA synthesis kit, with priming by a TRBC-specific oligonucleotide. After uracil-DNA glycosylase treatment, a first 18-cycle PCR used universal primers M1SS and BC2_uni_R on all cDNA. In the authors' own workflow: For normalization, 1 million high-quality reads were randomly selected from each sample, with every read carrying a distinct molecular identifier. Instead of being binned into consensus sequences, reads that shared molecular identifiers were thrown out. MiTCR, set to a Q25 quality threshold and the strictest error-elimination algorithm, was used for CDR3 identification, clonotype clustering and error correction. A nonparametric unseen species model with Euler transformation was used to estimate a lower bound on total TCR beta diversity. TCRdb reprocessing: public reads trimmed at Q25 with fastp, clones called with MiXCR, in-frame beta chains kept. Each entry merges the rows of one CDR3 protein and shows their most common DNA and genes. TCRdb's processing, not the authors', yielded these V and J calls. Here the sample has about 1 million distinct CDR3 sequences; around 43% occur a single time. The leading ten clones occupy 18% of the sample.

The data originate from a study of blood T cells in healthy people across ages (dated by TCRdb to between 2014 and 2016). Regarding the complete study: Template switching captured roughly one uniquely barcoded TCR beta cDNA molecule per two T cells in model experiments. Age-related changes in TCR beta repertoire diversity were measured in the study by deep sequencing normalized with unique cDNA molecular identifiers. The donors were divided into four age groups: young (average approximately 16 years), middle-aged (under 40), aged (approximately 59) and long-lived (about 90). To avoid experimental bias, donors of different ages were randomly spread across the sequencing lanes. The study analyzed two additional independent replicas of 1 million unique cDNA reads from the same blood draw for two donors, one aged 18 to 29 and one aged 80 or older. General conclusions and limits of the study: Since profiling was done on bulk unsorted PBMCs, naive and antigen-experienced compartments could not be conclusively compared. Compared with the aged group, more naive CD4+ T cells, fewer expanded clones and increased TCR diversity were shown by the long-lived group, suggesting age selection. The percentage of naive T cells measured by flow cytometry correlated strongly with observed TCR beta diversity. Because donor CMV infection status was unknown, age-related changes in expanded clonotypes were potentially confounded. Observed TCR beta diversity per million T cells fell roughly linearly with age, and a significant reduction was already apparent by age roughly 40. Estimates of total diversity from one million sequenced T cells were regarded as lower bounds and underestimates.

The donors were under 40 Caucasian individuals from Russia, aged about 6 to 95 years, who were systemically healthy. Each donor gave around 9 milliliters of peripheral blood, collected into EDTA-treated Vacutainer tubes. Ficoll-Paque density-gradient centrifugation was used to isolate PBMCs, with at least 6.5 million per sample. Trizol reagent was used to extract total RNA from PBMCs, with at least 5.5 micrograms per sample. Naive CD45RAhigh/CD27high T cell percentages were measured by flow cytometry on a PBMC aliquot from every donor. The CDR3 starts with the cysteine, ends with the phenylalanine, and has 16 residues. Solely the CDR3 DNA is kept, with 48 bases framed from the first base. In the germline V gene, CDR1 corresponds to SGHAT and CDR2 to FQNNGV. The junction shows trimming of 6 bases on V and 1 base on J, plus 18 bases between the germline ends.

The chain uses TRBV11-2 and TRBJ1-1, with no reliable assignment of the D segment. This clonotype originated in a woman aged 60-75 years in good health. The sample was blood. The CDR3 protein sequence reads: CASRHNLKGRNTEAFF. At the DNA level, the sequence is TGTGCCAGCAGACACAACTTGAAGGGCCGGAACACTGAAGCTTTCTTT.